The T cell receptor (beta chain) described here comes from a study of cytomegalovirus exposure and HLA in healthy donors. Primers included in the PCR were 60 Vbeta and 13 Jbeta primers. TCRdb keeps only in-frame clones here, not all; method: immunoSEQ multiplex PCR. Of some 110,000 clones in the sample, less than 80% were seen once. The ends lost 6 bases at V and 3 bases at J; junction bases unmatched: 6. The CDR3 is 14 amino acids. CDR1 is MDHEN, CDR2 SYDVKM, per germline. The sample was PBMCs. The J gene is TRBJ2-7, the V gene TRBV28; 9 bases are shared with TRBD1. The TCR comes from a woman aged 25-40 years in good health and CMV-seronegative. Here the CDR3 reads CASSGGQGGYEQYF. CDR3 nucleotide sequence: TGTGCCAGCAGCGGGGGACAGGGTGGCTACGAGCAGTACTTC.